Below, 29 T cell receptor beta chains from the same sample are listed, as sequenced in a study of OX40 agonist ivuxolimab in advanced cancers. Assay used: immunoSEQ multiplex PCR; TCRdb lists only in-frame clones, some missing. The data contain 69,000 or so clones, 80% to 85% of them singletons. Sample: CD4+ or CD8+ T cells sorted from blood, taken in a trial of the OX40 agonist ivuxolimab. These receptors came from an adult with an advanced solid tumor such as melanoma, head and neck, liver or kidney cancer.

The J gene is TRBJ2-4, the V gene TRBV7-8; TRBD1 might be the D (6 bases). V shed 0 bases and J shed 7 bases, with 28 bases lying between them. The CDR3 consists of 20 residues. CDR1 is SGHVS, CDR2 FQNEAQ, per germline. Written as DNA, the CDR3 is TGTGCCAGCAGCTTAGCGATATACGTTTTTACAGGGAGCCGTGGGAACATTCAGTACTTC. It specifies CASSLAIYVFTGSRGNIQYF. Combining the CDR3 with reference TRBV7-8 and TRBJ2-4 gives the whole variable domain GAGVSQSPRYKVAKRGQDVALRCDPISGHVSLFWYQQALGQGPEFLTYFQNEAQLDKSGLPSDRFFAERPEGSVSTLKIQRTQQEDSAVYLCASSLAIYVFTGSRGNIQYFGAGTRLSVL.

In its sample, this clone was seen a few times. This chain joins TRBV2 and TRBJ1-1; D is ambiguous. CDR1 is SNHLY and CDR2 is FYNNEI in the germline V gene. The V and J ends lost 2 bases and 6 bases respectively, with 10 bases between them. CDR3 length: 13 residues. CDR3 protein: CASSETRYAEAFF. CDR3 nucleotides: TGTGCCAGCAGTGAAACCCGATACGCTGAAGCTTTCTTT.

This sequence joins TRBV11-3 and TRBJ2-5; D is ambiguous. In germline, CDR1 is SGHNT, CDR2 YENEEA. V lost 0 bases, J lost 0 bases, and 5 bases lay in between. This CDR3 spans 14 amino acids. The CDR3 sequence: CASSLDAHQETQYF. CDR3 sequence (DNA): TGTGCCAGCAGCTTAGATGCCCACCAAGAGACCCAGTACTTC.

The V and J genes are TRBV28 and TRBJ1-5, with 8 bases that match TRBD1. This CDR3 contains 15 residues. Germline V gene lookup returns CDR1 MDHEN and CDR2 SYDVKM. V was pared by 5 bases and J by 8 bases, with 11 bases of the junction left unmatched. The CDR3: CASSLLGQGWEPQHF. The CDR3, as DNA: TGTGCCAGCAGTCTACTAGGACAGGGCTGGGAGCCCCAGCATTTT. The full variable domain, completed using reference TRBV28 and TRBJ1-5, is DVKVTQSSRYLVKRTGEKVFLECVQDMDHENMFWYRQDPGLGLRLIYFSYDVKMKEKGDIPEGYSVSREKKERFSLILESASTNQTSMYLCASSLLGQGWEPQHFGDGTRLSIL.

The rearrangement joins TRBV11-2 to TRBJ1-2; D is unresolved. The CDR3 totals 16 residues. Germline V lookup: CDR1 SGHAT, CDR2 FQNNGV. V was trimmed by 0 bases and J by 4 bases, leaving 15 bases between them. CDR3 protein: CASSLDLKGYGYGYTF. The DNA of the CDR3 is TGTGCCAGCAGCTTAGATCTTAAAGGTTATGGCTATGGCTACACCTTC.

The V call is TRBV15, the J call TRBJ2-3; 10 bases are a match to TRBD1. The CDR3 is made up of 16 amino acids. CDR1 is LNHNV, CDR2 YYDKDF, per germline (reference sequence). The V and J ends lost 0 bases and 4 bases, in that order; junction bases with no gene match: 4. In DNA form, the CDR3 reads TGTGCCACCAGCAGAGATTGGGACAGGGGTGCAGATACGCAGTATTTT. It encodes CATSRDWDRGADTQYF.

The chain carries TRBV7-3 and TRBJ2-7; TRBD2 might be the D (6 bases). Germline values: CDR1 SGHTA, CDR2 FQGTGA. The CDR3 totals 15 residues. With 5 bases removed from V and 3 bases from J, the gap between germline ends came to 17 bases. This CDR3 is CASSPIAVSVYEQYF. The DNA of the CDR3 is TGTGCCAGCAGCCCAATAGCGGTGTCAGTCTACGAGCAGTACTTC.

This clone was counted once. This chain connects TRBV2 to TRBJ1-1, with no clear D. The germline V and J ends were trimmed by 5 bases and 3 bases, with 13 bases remaining between them. CDR1 SNHLY and CDR2 FYNNEI come from the germline V gene. The CDR3 consists of 14 residues. CDR3 residues: CASSLDGGDTEAFF. The CDR3, as DNA: TGTGCCAGCAGTTTGGACGGCGGGGACACTGAAGCTTTCTTT.

The chain joins TRBV6-5 to TRBJ2-5; tentatively, D is TRBD1 (5 bases). The CDR3 runs 13 residues. V gave up 5 bases and J gave up 3 bases, with 10 bases separating them. Germline CDR1 and CDR2: MNHEY and SVGAGI. Written as DNA, the CDR3 is TGTGCCAGCAGTCAGGGCTACGAAGAGACCCAGTACTTC. The encoded protein is CASSQGYEETQYF.

The gene calls are TRBV9 and TRBJ2-7; D gene unclear. The germline gives CDR1 SGDLS, CDR2 YYNGEE. The CDR3 sequence is 16 residues long. The germline V and J ends were trimmed by 6 bases and 3 bases, with 22 bases remaining between them. The chain's CDR3 is CASIARKGRVSYEQYV. The CDR3, as DNA: TGTGCCAGCATCGCTCGGAAAGGGCGCGTGAGCTACGAGCAGTACGTC.

About this clone: Other DNA sequences within the sample encode an identical CDR3. CDR3 sequence reads: CASSLSYEQYF. In DNA, the CDR3 is TGTGCCAGCAGCTTAAGCTACGAGCAGTACTTC. V and J are TRBV7-2 and TRBJ2-7, with D uncertain. The CDR3 contains 11 residues. Between the trimmed V and J ends, which lost 2 bases and 3 bases, there was a span of 2 bases. Germline CDR1 and CDR2: SGHTA and FQGNSA.

This clone was detected a few times. J is TRBJ1-4 and V is TRBV7-9; D is unresolved. V was shortened by 6 bases and J by 5 bases, with 13 bases between the two germline ends. Germline lookup yields CDR1 SEHNR and CDR2 FQNEAQ (reference sequence). CDR3 length: 14 amino acids. The DNA of the CDR3 is TGTGCCAGCAGATCAACCTCGGGGAATGAAAAACTGTTTTTT. This sequence encodes CASRSTSGNEKLFF.

A single count supports this clone. The rearrangement links TRBV6-5 to TRBJ2-1, with D tentatively TRBD2 (5 bases). Trimming cost V 6 bases and J 4 bases, with 7 bases left between them. Germline V gives CDR1 MNHEY, CDR2 SVGAGI. There are 12 residues in the CDR3. CDR3 sequence (DNA): TGTGCCAGCAGCCGGGGATACAATGAGCAGTTCTTC. This sequence encodes CASSRGYNEQFF.

Regarding this clone: The same CDR3 can be traced to other DNA sequences in this sample. J is TRBJ1-6 and V is TRBV5-1; D possibly corresponds to TRBD1 (6 bases). The CDR3 has 14 amino acids. V was clipped by 3 bases and J by 7 bases, with 11 bases between them. Germline V gene data show CDR1 as SGHRS and CDR2 as YFSETQ. The CDR3 nucleotides are TGCGCCAGCAGCTCAGTAGGGGGAAATTCACCCCTCCACTTT. Protein sequence: CASSSVGGNSPLHF.

This chain uses TRBV28 with TRBJ2-3, with 14 bases fitting TRBD2. The CDR3 consists of 16 residues. Germline loops: CDR1 MDHEN, CDR2 SYDVKM. Germline trimming cut 5 bases from V and 6 bases from J; bases unmatched to any gene: 7. CDR3 nucleotides: TGTGCCAGCAGTGGCGGACTAGCGGGGGGCTGGGATACGCAGTATTTT. Translated: CASSGGLAGGWDTQYF.

The chain joins TRBV19 to TRBJ1-1; perhaps TRBD1 as D (6 bases). The CDR3 loop spans 14 amino acids. With 3 bases removed from V and 0 bases from J, the gap between germline ends came to 8 bases. CDR1 and CDR2 (germline): LNHDA, SQIVND (reference sequence). The DNA of the CDR3 is TGTGCCAGTAGTATGAGGGGGGTGAACACTGAAGCTTTCTTT. Protein product: CASSMRGVNTEAFF.

This sequence joins TRBV28 and TRBJ1-1; D is undetermined. V was shortened by 5 bases and J by 5 bases, with 12 bases between the two germline ends. The CDR3 is 13 residues long. CDR1 MDHEN and CDR2 SYDVKM come from the germline V gene. The CDR3 sequence is CASSTPTGTEAFF. The DNA for the CDR3 is TGTGCCAGCAGTACTCCCACGGGGACTGAAGCTTTCTTT. Supplemented by reference TRBV28 and TRBJ1-1, the full variable domain reads DVKVTQSSRYLVKRTGEKVFLECVQDMDHENMFWYRQDPGLGLRLIYFSYDVKMKEKGDIPEGYSVSREKKERFSLILESASTNQTSMYLCASSTPTGTEAFFGQGTRLTVV.

The chain employs TRBV19 and TRBJ1-3; 7 nucleotides align to TRBD1. Germline CDR1 and CDR2: LNHDA and SQIVND (reference sequence). V lost 2 bases to trimming and J lost 4 bases; unmatched junction nucleotides: 8. The CDR3 runs to 16 residues. DNA of the CDR3: TGTGCCAGTAGTATACCGGGACAGACTATCGGAAACACCATATATTTT. It specifies CASSIPGQTIGNTIYF.

The chain has TRBV28 and TRBJ2-2; TRBD2 matches 7 bases. The CDR3 runs 16 residues. J was trimmed by 2 bases and V by 6 bases; bases with no gene match: 9. In germline, CDR1 is MDHEN, CDR2 SYDVKM. CDR3 protein: CASSPAGTTNTGELFF. Here the CDR3 DNA reads TGTGCCAGCAGCCCCGCCGGGACTACCAACACCGGGGAGCTGTTTTTT.

The V call is TRBV28, the J call TRBJ1-5; D is ambiguous. Trimming took off 2 bases at V and 13 bases at J, with 18 bases between the two ends. CDR1 and CDR2 from the germline V gene are MDHEN and SYDVKM. The CDR3 length is 14 residues. The DNA of the CDR3 is TGTGCCAGCAGTTTAAAGTGGGATGGATTTCCTCAGCATTTT. It is translated as CASSLKWDGFPQHF.

This clone was found once. V and J are TRBV6-5 and TRBJ2-3; 8 nucleotides agree with TRBD1. Germline CDR1 is MNHEY and CDR2 is SVGAGI. CDR3 length equals 16 residues. Trimming at V came to 4 bases and at J to 2 bases, leaving 8 bases not matched to a gene. CDR3 sequence reads: CASSSAGTGDTDTQYF. CDR3 sequence (DNA): TGTGCCAGCAGTTCCGCCGGGACAGGAGACACAGATACGCAGTATTTT.

The V and J genes are TRBV19 and TRBJ1-1; D is ambiguous. Between the trimmed V and J ends, which lost 5 bases and 0 bases, there was a span of 10 bases. The CDR3 spans 14 residues. In germline, CDR1 is LNHDA, CDR2 SQIVND (reference sequence). CDR3 nucleotides: TGTGCCAGTAGTCTCTCAGAGTTGAACACTGAAGCTTTCTTT. This translates into CASSLSELNTEAFF.

The CDR3 DNA is TGTGCCAGCAGCTTAGATGGAGGGAGTGAAGCTTTCTTT. It encodes CASSLDGGSEAFF. This chain connects TRBV11-3 to TRBJ1-1; the D is unclear. Trimming removed 0 bases from V and 7 bases from J, with 9 bases in between. Germline CDR1 is SGHNT and CDR2 is YENEEA. The CDR3 loop spans 13 amino acids.

The V call is TRBV5-5, the J call TRBJ1-2, with 7 bases matching TRBD1. CDR1 is SGHKS, CDR2 YYEKEE, per germline (reference sequence). With 2 bases clipped from V and 3 bases from J, the junction kept 13 bases outside the gene matches. The CDR3 length is 17 residues. CDR3 in DNA: TGTGCCAGCAGCTTTGGGTCAGGGGGACACCTAGACTATGGCTACACCTTC. Encoded protein: CASSFGSGGHLDYGYTF. Looking up the rest from reference TRBV5-5 and TRBJ1-2 gives the full variable domain: DAGVTQSPTHLIKTRGQQVTLRCSPISGHKSVSWYQQVLGQGPQFIFQYYEKEERGRGNFPDRFSARQFPNYSSELNVNALLLGDSALYLCASSFGSGGHLDYGYTFGSGTRLTVV.

The rearrangement joins TRBV12-1 to TRBJ2-5. TRBV12-1 is a recognized pseudogene. The CDR3 spans 17 residues. CDR3 sequence reads: CASSHAQTGANQETQYF. As DNA, the CDR3 is TGTGCCAGCAGCCACGCACAAACCGGGGCGAACCAAGAGACCCAGTACTTC.

This clone showed up just a few times. The V call is TRBV6-5, the J call TRBJ1-3; no definite D call. This CDR3 is 14 amino acids long. CDR1 and CDR2 (germline): MNHEY, SVGAGI. Trimming stripped 6 bases from V and 0 bases from J, with 9 bases between. CDR3 bases: TGTGCCAGCAGCCCCGACCTCTCTGGAAACACCATATATTTT. It encodes CASSPDLSGNTIYF.

The rearrangement uses TRBV10-1 and TRBJ2-5; TRBD1 aligns across 8 bases. Germline-derived CDR1 and CDR2 are WNHNN and SYGVQD (reference sequence). Trimming at V came to 6 bases and at J to 1 base, leaving 7 bases not matched to a gene. The CDR3 totals 15 residues. This CDR3 reads CASSELTGGQETQYF. Written as DNA, the CDR3 is TGCGCCAGCAGCGAACTAACAGGGGGCCAAGAGACCCAGTACTTC.

The table lists this clone with a few counts. This rearrangement joins TRBV6-1 to TRBJ1-6; D possibly corresponds to TRBD1 (6 bases). The CDR3 has 15 amino acids. CDR1 and CDR2 (germline): MNHNS, SASEGT. V lost 3 bases and J lost 7, with 13 bases in between. The CDR3 protein is CASSDARTVNSPLHF. CDR3 DNA: TGTGCCAGCAGTGACGCCCGGACAGTAAATTCACCCCTCCACTTT.

The genes are TRBV7-2 and TRBJ2-1, with D tentatively TRBD2 (5 bases). Germline CDR1 reads SGHTA; CDR2 reads FQGNSA. The CDR3 covers 15 residues. V lost 1 base and J 4 bases, leaving 11 bases between the germline ends. The CDR3 reads CASSLGSGTYNEQFF. For the CDR3, the DNA is TGTGCCAGCAGCTTAGGGTCGGGAACTTACAATGAGCAGTTCTTC.